These 5 T cell receptor beta chains were all obtained from the same sample, sequenced in a study of graft-versus-host responses after intestinal transplantation. Assay: immunoSEQ multiplex PCR; the TCRdb copy retains only in-frame clones and omits some. Of around 120,000 clones listed, 85% to 95% were seen once; the top ten hold more than 2.5%. Their antigen targets remain unknown. The sample here was unstimulated CD8+ T cells sorted from spleen or lymph node cells, taken before intestinal transplant. These receptors were collected from a human donor who received an intestinal transplant.

The chain uses TRBV9 and TRBJ1-3; D is uncertain. The CDR3 spans 13 residues. The V end was cut by 0 bases, the J end by 4 bases, with 5 bases between. The germline CDR1 and CDR2 sequences are SGDLS and YYNGEE. DNA of the CDR3: TGTGCCAGCAGCGTAGGCGGAGGAAACACCATATATTTT. Translating gives CASSVGGGNTIYF. Complete variable domain (other parts from reference TRBV9 and TRBJ1-3): DSGVTQTPKHLITATGQRVTLRCSPRSGDLSVYWYQQSLDQGLQFLIQYYNGEERAKGNILERFSAQQFPDLHSELNLSSLELGDSALYFCASSVGGGNTIYFGEGSWLTVV.

The chain couples TRBV18 to TRBJ2-1; D gene ambiguous. This CDR3 contains 16 residues. V was shortened by 0 bases and J by 4 bases, with 13 bases between the two germline ends. The germline gives CDR1 KGHSH, CDR2 LQKENI. This CDR3 reads CASSPPAVDRYNEQFF. The CDR3 nucleotides read TGTGCCAGCTCACCACCGGCCGTAGACCGATACAATGAGCAGTTCTTC.

This rearrangement joins TRBV19 to TRBJ1-2; TRBD1 matches 10 bases. This CDR3 has 13 amino acids. Germline values: CDR1 LNHDA, CDR2 SQIVND (reference sequence). Trimming at V came to 5 bases and at J to 6 bases, leaving 3 bases not matched to a gene. The CDR3 sequence: CASSSGTGDGYTF. CDR3 DNA: TGTGCCAGTAGTTCCGGGACAGGGGATGGCTACACCTTC.

CDR3 sequence: CASSRYLNTEAFF. For the CDR3, the DNA is TGTGCCAGCAGCCGATACTTGAACACTGAAGCTTTCTTT. J is TRBJ1-1 and V is TRBV27; D is ambiguous. CDR1 is MNHEY, CDR2 SMNVEV, per germline (reference sequence). Trimming left V 6 bases short and J 0 bases short, with 8 bases between. There are 13 residues in the CDR3.

The chain links TRBV7-3 to TRBJ2-1; D remains unclear. Per the germline V gene, CDR1 is SGHTA and CDR2 is FQGTGA. CDR3 size: 11 residues. Between the trimmed V and J ends, which lost 5 bases and 9 bases, there was a span of 8 bases. The chain's CDR3 is CASSTEVEQFF. CDR3 nucleotides: TGTGCCAGCAGCACAGAAGTTGAGCAGTTCTTC.